This T cell receptor beta chain derives from a study of Graves' ophthalmopathy and Graves' hyperthyroidism. General study results and limits: Blood repertoires reportedly contained most expanded thyroid clonotypes above 0.001 frequency.

The V gene's germline CDR1 is SGHVS and CDR2 FQNEAQ. The CDR3 length is 15 residues. Trimming at V came to 5 bases and at J to 7 bases, leaving 9 bases not matched to a gene. RNA transcripts served as template for amplifying TCR beta CDR3 sequences. Following a first-round RT-PCR that used HTBI primers, a second-round multiplex PCR was carried out. TCRdb reanalysed the multiplex PCR reads using MiXCR and keeps one entry per CDR3 protein. The top ten hold approximately 5.5% of the sample, which has about 170,000 distinct CDR3 sequences, more than 30% seen once. Note on this clonotype: Its matching antigen is unknown.

J is TRBJ1-5 and V is TRBV7-8; 9 bases are a match to TRBD1. This receptor was identified in a woman aged 40 to 50 with Graves' ophthalmopathy. Material: peripheral blood. The CDR3 region has the DNA TGTGCCAGCAGCGCGACAGGGGGTTGGAACCAGCCCCAGCATTTT. It translates to CASSATGGWNQPQHF.